Each of the 29 T cell receptor beta chains below was sequenced from the same sample in a study of blood T cell repertoires in COVID-19 (dated by TCRdb to 2020 to 2022). The library was built by means of the immunoSEQ multiplex PCR assay. TCRdb carries this immuneACCESS record with in-frame sequences only. Its versions omit some clonotypes, under half of them owing to an unresolved V gene in the studies checked, with the rest unexplained. The sample data list 150,000 to 200,000 clones, and about 80% of these were observed just once. Roughly 13% of the sample lies in the top ten. Sample: peripheral blood. These receptors came from a man between 65 and 85 years old who had recovered from COVID-19.

The chain recombines TRBV27 with TRBJ1-2; 11 bases line up with TRBD1. The length of the CDR3 is 13 residues. V lost 6 bases and J lost 7; bases outside the gene matches: 4. The V gene's germline CDR1 is MNHEY and CDR2 SMNVEV (reference sequence). The CDR3 sequence is CASRGTGGFGYTF. The DNA of the CDR3 is TGTGCCAGCAGAGGGACAGGGGGATTTGGCTACACCTTC.

This clone was found a few times. The chain uses TRBV6-2 or TRBV6-3 and TRBJ1-5; TRBD1 matches 8 bases. Germline V gives CDR1 MNHEY, CDR2 SVGEGT. Germline trimming cut 5 bases from V and 4 bases from J; bases unmatched to any gene: 1. This CDR3 comprises 13 residues. The CDR3 spells CASSRQGNQPQHF. As DNA, the CDR3 is TGTGCCAGCAGTCGACAGGGGAATCAGCCCCAGCATTTT.

The V gene is TRBV6-6, the J gene TRBJ2-5; 7 bases align to TRBD2. CDR3 length: 12 amino acids. V shed 4 bases and J 4 bases; nucleotides not matched to a gene: 0. Germline-derived CDR1 and CDR2 are MNHNY and SVGAGI (reference sequence). The chain's CDR3 is CASSLAGETQYF. The CDR3 coding sequence is TGTGCCAGCAGTTTAGCGGGAGAGACCCAGTACTTC.

The gene calls are TRBV10-1 and TRBJ1-5, with TRBD1 matching over 8 bases. CDR1 is WNHNN, CDR2 SYGVQD, per germline (reference sequence). The CDR3 consists of 14 residues. Losses at the gene ends were 2 bases for V and 6 bases for J; bases not matched to a gene: 3. In DNA form, the CDR3 reads TGCGCCAGCAGTGAGAACAGGGGGATTCAGCCCCAGCATTTT. Translated: CASSENRGIQPQHF.

The V and J genes are TRBV2 and TRBJ1-1; D unresolved. Germline lookup yields CDR1 SNHLY and CDR2 FYNNEI. The CDR3 runs to 13 residues. Trimming stripped 7 bases from V and 0 bases from J, with 9 bases between. This CDR3 is CASKEEMNTEAFF. CDR3 nucleotide sequence: TGTGCCAGCAAGGAGGAAATGAACACTGAAGCTTTCTTT.

This clone was counted between two and nine times. The V and J genes are TRBV7-2 and TRBJ1-6; D is possibly TRBD1 (5 bases). V lost 5 bases and J lost 7, with 12 bases in between. Per germline, CDR1 SGHTA and CDR2 FQGNSA. This CDR3 contains 14 residues. The CDR3, as DNA: TGTGCCAGCAGCGTCAGGGCTACAAATTCACCCCTCCACTTT. This codes for CASSVRATNSPLHF.

The chain carries TRBV5-1 and TRBJ2-2; 7 bases match TRBD2. The CDR3 has 13 amino acids. In germline, CDR1 is SGHRS, CDR2 YFSETQ. The V gene end was trimmed by 4 bases and the J gene end by 3 bases; junction bases not matched to a gene: 0. This CDR3 is CASSRGDTGELFF. In DNA form, the CDR3 reads TGCGCCAGCAGCCGGGGGGACACCGGGGAGCTGTTTTTT. Full variable domain (missing parts from reference TRBV5-1 and TRBJ2-2): KAGVTQTPRYLIKTRGQQVTLSCSPISGHRSVSWYQQTPGQGLQFLFEYFSETQRNKGNFPGRFSGRQFSNSRSEMNVSTLELGDSALYLCASSRGDTGELFFGEGSRLTVL.

The DNA for the CDR3 is TGTGCCAGTAGTATAGGCCTACAGGGTAGTGGAAAACTGTTTTTT. This translates into CASSIGLQGSGKLFF. This sequence joins TRBV19 and TRBJ1-4; TRBD1 is a possible D gene (6 bases). CDR3 size: 15 residues. From germline, CDR1 is LNHDA and CDR2 SQIVND (reference sequence). The V and J ends lost 1 base and 10 bases respectively, with 16 bases between them.

The chain uses TRBV6-5 and TRBJ1-1; 9 bases map to TRBD1. Germline V CDR1 and CDR2: MNHEY, SVGAGI. The V segment lost 5 bases and the J segment 9 bases; nucleotides outside the gene matches: 4. The CDR3 consists of 12 residues. This CDR3 is CASSNRGLKAFF. CDR3 coding DNA: TGTGCCAGCAGTAACAGGGGGCTGAAAGCTTTCTTT.

A note on this clone: Other DNA sequences from this sample encode an identical CDR3 as well. This chain uses TRBV9 with TRBJ1-3, with D maybe TRBD1 (5 bases). Germline assignment: CDR1 SGDLS and CDR2 YYNGEE. The V end was cut by 4 bases, the J end by 0 bases, with 11 bases between. The CDR3 length is 15 residues. The CDR3 here is CASSPQGLSGNTIYF. As DNA, the CDR3 is TGTGCCAGCAGCCCTCAGGGCCTCTCTGGAAACACCATATATTTT.

This chain connects TRBV5-4 to TRBJ2-7; 8 bases agree with TRBD1. Losses at the gene ends were 2 bases for V and 3 bases for J; bases not matched to a gene: 7. The CDR3 sequence is 15 residues long. Germline CDR1 is SGHNT and CDR2 is YYREEE (reference sequence). The CDR3 DNA reads as TGTGCCAGCAGCTTTGAGACAGGGGAATTCTACGAGCAGTACTTC. Encoded protein: CASSFETGEFYEQYF. The variable domain in full, completed from reference TRBV5-4 and TRBJ2-7, reads ETGVTQSPTHLIKTRGQQVTLRCSSQSGHNTVSWYQQALGQGPQFIFQYYREEENGRGNFPPRFSGLQFPNYSSELNVNALELDDSALYLCASSFETGEFYEQYFGPGTRLTVT.

This rearrangement joins TRBV7-2 to TRBJ1-3; 7 bases agree with TRBD1. V trimming: 1 base; J trimming: 0 bases; junction bases outside the gene matches: 3. Germline V CDR1 and CDR2: SGHTA, FQGNSA. This CDR3 has 16 amino acids. CDR3 residues: CASSLGGTASGNTIYF. The CDR3 DNA reads TGTGCCAGCAGCTTAGGTGGGACAGCCTCTGGAAACACCATATATTTT. The full variable domain, rest sourced from reference TRBV7-2 and TRBJ1-3, is GAGVSQSPSNKVTEKGKDVELRCDPISGHTALYWYRQSLGQGLEFLIYFQGNSAPDKSGLPSDRFSAERTGGSVSTLTIQRTQQEDSAVYLCASSLGGTASGNTIYFGEGSWLTVV.

The V gene is TRBV7-8, the J gene TRBJ1-2, with 7 positions matching TRBD1. The length of the CDR3 is 20 residues. CDR1 is SGHVS and CDR2 is FQNEAQ in the germline V gene. With V trimmed by 5 bases and J by 3 bases, 24 bases remained unmatched. The CDR3 here is CASSPYTAGTQGRRYYGYTF. The CDR3 DNA sequence: TGTGCCAGCAGCCCCTATACTGCCGGGACACAGGGGAGGAGATACTATGGCTACACCTTC.

The chain combines TRBV21-1 with TRBJ2-5; the D call of TRBD2 is as the table states it, not checked on the DNA. TRBV21-1 is classified as a pseudogene. The CDR3 consists of 16 residues. In nucleotides, the CDR3 is TGTGCCAGCAGCAAAGTGAGCGGGAGGGCCTCAGAGACCCAGTACTTC. Its protein is CASSKVSGRASETQYF.

The chain is built from TRBV3-1 (or the pseudogene TRBV3-2) and TRBJ2-3; 9 positions agree with TRBD2. Germline V lookup: CDR1 LGHDT, CDR2 YNNKEL (reference sequence). The V and J ends lost 1 base and 2 bases, in that order; junction bases with no gene match: 10. The CDR3 has 18 amino acids. The CDR3, as DNA: TGTGCCAGCAGCCAAGGCGGGACTCTAGCGGGGCACACAGATACGCAGTATTTT. It is translated as CASSQGGTLAGHTDTQYF.

The chain links TRBV4-1 to TRBJ1-4; maybe TRBD1 (5 bases). V lost 0 bases, J lost 11 bases, and 16 bases lay in between. The CDR3 has 15 residues. The germline gives CDR1 MGHRA, CDR2 YSYEKL. DNA for the CDR3: TGCGCCAGCAGCCAAGAGGAAACTACCGGGGGGAAACTGTTTTTT. This sequence encodes CASSQEETTGGKLFF.

A note on this clone: Other DNA sequences of this sample code for an identical CDR3. This chain links TRBV5-1 with TRBJ2-3; D unclear. The CDR3 is 13 amino acids. Germline V CDR1 and CDR2: SGHRS, YFSETQ. V shed 0 bases and J shed 4 bases, with 6 bases lying between them. As DNA, the CDR3 is TGCGCCAGCAGCTTGGCCGGGTCAGATACGCAGTATTTT. Translated: CASSLAGSDTQYF. The full variable domain, its missing parts supplied by reference TRBV5-1 and TRBJ2-3, is KAGVTQTPRYLIKTRGQQVTLSCSPISGHRSVSWYQQTPGQGLQFLFEYFSETQRNKGNFPGRFSGRQFSNSRSEMNVSTLELGDSALYLCASSLAGSDTQYFGPGTRLTVL.

The chain recombines TRBV19 with TRBJ1-5; D unclear. Trimming shortened V by 4 bases and J by 4 bases, and 8 bases separated the two germline ends. Germline V gene lookup returns CDR1 LNHDA and CDR2 SQIVND (reference sequence). This CDR3 has 13 residues. CDR3 DNA: TGTGCCAGTAGTAAATTCGGGAATCAGCCCCAGCATTTT. Translating it yields CASSKFGNQPQHF.

This chain links TRBV7-8 with TRBJ2-2; 9 nucleotides agree with TRBD1. CDR3 length: 15 amino acids. Unmatched junction bases numbered 5, after V lost 5 bases and J lost 4 bases. CDR1 and CDR2 (germline): SGHVS, FQNEAQ. The CDR3 here is CASSRTGAGTGELFF. CDR3 DNA: TGTGCCAGCAGCCGGACAGGGGCCGGCACCGGGGAGCTGTTTTTT.

The rearrangement joins TRBV4-1 to TRBJ2-1, with no clear D. Germline V gene data show CDR1 as MGHRA and CDR2 as YSYEKL. Trimming removed 0 bases at V and 5 bases at J, with 14 bases between. This CDR3 comprises 16 residues. This CDR3 reads CASSQDGQLYHNEQFF. The CDR3 DNA follows: TGCGCCAGCAGCCAAGATGGTCAACTCTATCACAATGAGCAGTTCTTC.

This chain uses TRBV5-1 with TRBJ2-3, with 7 bases aligning to TRBD2. V gave up 0 bases and J gave up 0 bases; unmatched junction bases: 4. The CDR3 length is 16 residues. Germline V gene data show CDR1 as SGHRS and CDR2 as YFSETQ. CDR3 protein: CASSLGSGGSTDTQYF. The DNA of the CDR3 is TGCGCCAGCAGCTTGGGGTCGGGGGGAAGCACAGATACGCAGTATTTT.

This clone has a count of ten or more. The V gene is TRBV25-1, the J gene TRBJ2-3, with 9 bases matching TRBD2. Germline V lookup: CDR1 MGHDK, CDR2 SYGVNS. Unmatched junction bases numbered 9, after V lost 3 bases and J lost 2 bases. The CDR3 runs to 17 residues. In DNA, the CDR3 is TGTGCCAGCAGTGACAAAGGGGCGGGAGGGAACACAGATACGCAGTATTTT. Translating gives CASSDKGAGGNTDTQYF.

V gene TRBV19 combines with J gene TRBJ1-1, with 8 bases fitting TRBD1. J was trimmed by 2 bases and V by 5 bases; bases with no gene match: 7. Per the germline V gene, CDR1 is LNHDA and CDR2 is SQIVND (reference sequence). The CDR3 covers 15 residues. CDR3 nucleotides: TGTGCCAGTAGTCCTAGGACAGGGATTAACACTGAAGCTTTCTTT. This translates into CASSPRTGINTEAFF. The full variable domain, completed using reference TRBV19 and TRBJ1-1, is DGGITQSPKYLFRKEGQNVTLSCEQNLNHDAMYWYRQDPGQGLRLIYYSQIVNDFQKGDIAEGYSVSREKKESFPLTVTSAQKNPTAFYLCASSPRTGINTEAFFGQGTRLTVV.

This chain connects TRBV5-4 to TRBJ2-3, with TRBD2 as a possible D gene (7 bases). The CDR3 extends over 15 amino acids. CDR1 is SGHNT, CDR2 YYREEE, per germline (reference sequence). Trimming removed 4 bases at V and 4 bases at J, with 16 bases between. In DNA form, the CDR3 reads TGTGCCAGCAGCGCAACGGGGGGCAGTCCAGATACGCAGTATTTT. Translation: CASSATGGSPDTQYF. Together with reference TRBV5-4 and TRBJ2-3, the CDR3 gives the full variable domain: ETGVTQSPTHLIKTRGQQVTLRCSSQSGHNTVSWYQQALGQGPQFIFQYYREEENGRGNFPPRFSGLQFPNYSSELNVNALELDDSALYLCASSATGGSPDTQYFGPGTRLTVL.

The J gene is TRBJ2-1, the V gene TRBV18, with TRBD2 matching 9 bases. The germline V gene encodes CDR1 KGHSH and CDR2 LQKENI. V shed 1 base, J shed 3 bases, and the junction held 1 base outside the gene matches. The CDR3 extends over 15 amino acids. For the CDR3, the DNA is TGTGCCAGCTCACCACAGACTAGCGGCTACAATGAGCAGTTCTTC. Amino acid sequence: CASSPQTSGYNEQFF.

The chain has TRBV15 and TRBJ1-1; TRBD1 aligns across 8 bases. With V trimmed by 0 bases and J by 1 base, 7 bases remained unmatched. Germline V lookup: CDR1 LNHNV, CDR2 YYDKDF (reference sequence). This CDR3 has 17 amino acids. Here the CDR3 reads CATSRDLGRGQNTEAFF. Here the CDR3 DNA reads TGTGCCACCAGCAGAGATCTGGGCAGGGGGCAGAACACTGAAGCTTTCTTT.

This chain uses TRBV5-1 with TRBJ2-3; D remains unclear. The ends were cut back, 0 bases at V and 4 bases at J, with 9 bases in the middle. This CDR3 is 14 amino acids long. The V gene's germline CDR1 is SGHRS and CDR2 YFSETQ. The CDR3 nucleotides are TGCGCCAGCAGCTTGGATGCGCGCCCAGATACGCAGTATTTT. Residues: CASSLDARPDTQYF.

This chain links TRBV5-1 with TRBJ1-2; 7 bases agree with TRBD1. Germline CDR1 and CDR2: SGHRS and YFSETQ. The V and J ends lost 4 bases and 1 base, in that order; junction bases with no gene match: 4. The CDR3 totals 14 residues. CDR3 sequence reads: CASSAGQLNYGYTF. The CDR3 DNA reads TGCGCCAGCAGCGCGGGACAGCTTAACTATGGCTACACCTTC. Full variable domain (missing parts from reference TRBV5-1 and TRBJ1-2): KAGVTQTPRYLIKTRGQQVTLSCSPISGHRSVSWYQQTPGQGLQFLFEYFSETQRNKGNFPGRFSGRQFSNSRSEMNVSTLELGDSALYLCASSAGQLNYGYTFGSGTRLTVV.

The sample holds many counts of this clone. The chain employs TRBV9 and TRBJ2-7; D uncertain. The CDR3 spans 14 residues. CDR1 and CDR2 (germline): SGDLS, YYNGEE. V was cut by 0 bases and J by 1 base, with 8 bases left in between. The CDR3 coding sequence is TGTGCCAGCAGCGTAGGATCAGAATCCTACGAGCAGTACTTC. Its translation is CASSVGSESYEQYF.